Below are 11 T cell receptor beta chains sequenced from a single sample in a study of type 1 regulatory T cells. No antigens are known for them. TCRdb fed the reads into MiXCR, producing one record per CDR3 protein. The profile shows 60,000 to 70,000 distinct CDR3 sequences, roughly half of them singletons. What was sequenced was cultured non-Tr1 T cells, either the whole culture or a sorted T cell fraction (not recorded which). These receptors were collected from a human donor in good health.

V and J are TRBV7-8 and TRBJ2-1, with 9 nucleotides matching TRBD1. The CDR3 length is 16 residues. CDR1 is SGHVS, CDR2 FQNEAQ, per germline. The trim removed 2 bases at V and 7 bases at J, leaving 9 bases unmatched. This CDR3 is CASSLRGTGFSNEQFF. DNA for the CDR3: TGTGCCAGCAGCTTAAGGGGGACAGGGTTTTCGAATGAGCAGTTCTTC.

This rearrangement joins TRBV20-1 to TRBJ1-1; no definite D call. This CDR3 has 13 amino acids. V gave up 8 bases and J gave up 0 bases, with 13 bases separating them. Germline assignment: CDR1 DFQATT and CDR2 SNEGSKA (reference sequence). DNA of the CDR3: TGCAGTCCCACAACGGGGATGAACACTGAAGCTTTCTTT. Protein product: CSPTTGMNTEAFF.

The CDR3 DNA is TGTGCCAGCTCACCTCAGGGAAGGTCAGAGACCCAGTACTTC. It codes for CASSPQGRSETQYF. The J gene is TRBJ2-5, the V gene TRBV18, with a weak D call TRBD1 (5 bases). The V end lost 3 bases, the J end lost 4 bases, and 12 bases lay between the germline ends. Germline CDR1 and CDR2: KGHSH and LQKENI. The CDR3 totals 14 residues.

This clonotype was counted only a few times. V and J are TRBV7-2 and TRBJ1-6, with 8 bases lining up with TRBD1. Trimming at V came to 5 bases and at J to 7 bases, leaving 4 bases not matched to a gene. CDR3 length equals 14 residues. Germline V gives CDR1 SGHTA, CDR2 FQGNSA. CDR3 protein: CASSPGQDNSPLHF. CDR3 bases: TGTGCCAGCAGCCCGGGACAGGACAATTCACCCCTCCACTTT.

CDR3 sequence reads: CASSTPADPRKTQYF. In DNA, the CDR3 is TGTGCCAGCAGTACACCCGCCGACCCTAGGAAGACCCAGTACTTC. V gene TRBV12-3 or TRBV12-4 combines with J gene TRBJ2-5; D remains ambiguous. Trimming cost V 5 bases and J 6 bases, with 19 bases left between them. The CDR3 is 15 amino acids.

The V and J genes are TRBV20-1 and TRBJ1-2, with 10 bases lining up with TRBD1. The V gene's germline CDR1 is DFQATT and CDR2 SNEGSKA (reference sequence). This CDR3 contains 15 residues. V shed 3 bases, J shed 4 bases, and the junction held 8 bases outside the gene matches. In DNA, the CDR3 is TGCAGTGCTAGGGGGACAGGGGTTTGGGCCTATGGCTACACCTTC. It translates to CSARGTGVWAYGYTF.

The chain has TRBV5-1 and TRBJ1-1; D possibly corresponds to TRBD1 (6 bases). This CDR3 has 14 residues. Germline values: CDR1 SGHRS, CDR2 YFSETQ. V lost 3 bases to trimming and J lost 0 bases, with 9 bases between them. This CDR3 is CASSYGQLNTEAFF. CDR3 DNA: TGCGCCAGCAGCTACGGACAGCTGAACACTGAAGCTTTCTTT. The full variable domain, with the rest looked up from reference TRBV5-1 and TRBJ1-1, is KAGVTQTPRYLIKTRGQQVTLSCSPISGHRSVSWYQQTPGQGLQFLFEYFSETQRNKGNFPGRFSGRQFSNSRSEMNVSTLELGDSALYLCASSYGQLNTEAFFGQGTRLTVV.

V and J are TRBV13 and TRBJ1-6, with a possible D match to TRBD1 (6 bases). CDR1 and CDR2 (germline): PRHDT, FYEKMQ (reference sequence). The CDR3 loop spans 14 amino acids. The ends were cut back, 5 bases at V and 10 bases at J, with 15 bases in the middle. The CDR3 is CASSLRGGNSPLHF. In DNA form, the CDR3 reads TGTGCCAGCAGCCTAAGGGGGGGTAACTCACCCCTCCACTTT.

The table lists this clonotype with a few counts. The chain combines TRBV20-1 with TRBJ1-2; 8 bases map to TRBD1. V lost 3 bases, J lost 0 bases, and 6 bases stayed unmatched. The germline V gene encodes CDR1 DFQATT and CDR2 SNEGSKA (reference sequence). This CDR3 contains 15 residues. As DNA, the CDR3 is TGCAGTGCTAGTGAGCCGGGACAGGCTAACTATGGCTACACCTTC. Residues: CSASEPGQANYGYTF.

The chain recombines TRBV19 with TRBJ1-5, with D possibly being TRBD1 (5 bases). The CDR3 length is 14 residues. Germline CDR1 reads LNHDA; CDR2 reads SQIVND (reference sequence). The V and J ends lost 7 bases and 2 bases respectively, with 12 bases between them. The DNA for the CDR3 is TGTGCCAGTAAGGTTGGAGGGGGCAATCAGCCCCAGCATTTT. Amino acid sequence: CASKVGGGNQPQHF.

The chain has TRBV27 and TRBJ2-5; TRBD2 matches at 9 bases. From germline, CDR1 is MNHEY and CDR2 SMNVEV (reference sequence). This CDR3 has 15 amino acids. V dropped 2 bases and J dropped 1; count of bases not matched to a gene: 2. In DNA, the CDR3 is TGTGCCAGCAGTTTAGGGACTAGCCGCCAAGAGACCCAGTACTTC. Its protein product is CASSLGTSRQETQYF.